This T cell receptor (beta chain) was recorded in a study of blood T cell repertoires in COVID-19. For the study at large: Specimens from acute and convalescent COVID-19 originated in the United States, Italy and Spain. In each case, the material was cDNA or gDNA derived from T cells, B-cell-depleted T cells, or PBMCs.

Clones were read by immunoSEQ multiplex PCR, and TCRdb kept only the in-frame ones, dropping some. The sample lists around 300,000 clones, just under 90% occurring once. The clonotype comes from a woman in her forties or fifties with COVID-19, enrolled during active disease. Sequencing input: peripheral blood.

The CDR3 sequence: CASSVVSAGGVRAGELFF. CDR3 bases: TGTGCCAGCAGCGTAGTATCGGCGGGAGGAGTAAGGGCCGGGGAGCTGTTTTTT. The V call is TRBV9, the J call TRBJ2-2; 8 bases line up with TRBD2. The CDR3 totals 18 residues. CDR1 is SGDLS and CDR2 is YYNGEE in the germline V gene. Trimming removed 0 bases from V and 6 bases from J; junction bases left unmatched: 13. The full variable domain, in which reference TRBV9 and TRBJ2-2 provide the parts outside the CDR3, is DSGVTQTPKHLITATGQRVTLRCSPRSGDLSVYWYQQSLDQGLQFLIQYYNGEERAKGNILERFSAQQFPDLHSELNLSSLELGDSALYFCASSVVSAGGVRAGELFFGEGSRLTVL.